These T cell receptor beta chains were read from a single sample in a study of control samples from healthy donors and cancer patients. Some clones are missing from TCRdb's copy, which holds only in-frame ones; the method was immunoSEQ multiplex PCR. Among over 150,000 clones listed, roughly 94% were seen once. Sequenced input: blood. These receptors were taken from a woman between 18 and 29 years old in good health. CDR3s include the opening cysteine and the closing phenylalanine or tryptophan. The D gene is left open where the match is weak. Not every row has a clone size; where given, it reads once, few, many or a size class.

TRBJ1-2 | - | TRBD1 | TRBV5-1 | TGCGCCAGCAGCTTGGGAAGCGTACAGGGGCTAAGGGATGGCTACACCTTC | CASSLGSVQGLRDGYTF
TRBJ1-3 | - | - | TRBV7-7 | TGTGCTAGCAGCTTAGGGGGGGATCCTGGAAACACCATATATTTT | CASSLGGDPGNTIYF
TRBJ2-1 | once | - | TRBV7-6 | TGTGCCAGCAGCTTATCCGGAAGCTCCTACAATGAGCAGTTCTTC | CASSLSGSSYNEQFF
TRBJ2-1 | - | TRBD1 | TRBV5-6 | TGTGCCAGCAGCTGGACCGGGACAGGGGCCTACAATGAGCAGTTCTTC | CASSWTGTGAYNEQFF
TRBJ1-1 | - | TRBD1 | TRBV6-5 | TGTGCCAGCAGCCCGGGACAGGGAGGAACTGAAGCTTTCTTT | CASSPGQGGTEAFF
TRBJ1-2 | - | - | TRBV28 | TGTGCCAGCAGTTTGGCCCCGGCGATAGAATATGGCTACACCTTC | CASSLAPAIEYGYTF
TRBJ1-5 | - | - | TRBV7-9 | TGTGCCAGCAGCTTAGCGGGGTTTCAGCCCCAGCATTTT | CASSLAGFQPQHF
TRBJ2-7 | - | TRBD1 | TRBV13 | TGTGCCAGCAGCTTAACAGGGGGGTACGAGCAGTACTTC | CASSLTGGYEQYF
TRBJ1-1 | - | - | TRBV15 | TGTGCCACCAGCAGAGGCGGGGTCGGGAACACTGAAGCTTTCTTT | CATSRGGVGNTEAFF
TRBJ2-7 | - | TRBD2 | TRBV9 | TGTGCCAGCAGCCCACTAGCGGGAGGTACCTACGAGCAGTACTTC | CASSPLAGGTYEQYF
TRBJ1-5 | - | - | TRBV5-8 | TGTGCCAGCAGCTTGGCTAGTGACAGCCATAGCAATCAGCCCCAGCATTTT | CASSLASDSHSNQPQHF
TRBJ2-3 | - | - | TRBV9 | TGTGCCAGCAGCGCCACCCCAGGGGGCACAGATACGCAGTATTTT | CASSATPGGTDTQYF
TRBJ1-1 | - | - | TRBV6-4 | TGTGCCAGCAGTGACGGGGGGTCTGAAGCTTTCTTT | CASSDGGSEAFF
TRBJ1-2 | - | - | TRBV10-3 | TGTGCCATCAGCCCGAGAACAGGGATCAACTATGGCTACACCTTC | CAISPRTGINYGYTF
TRBJ1-4 | - | TRBD1 | TRBV6-5 | TGTGCCAGCAGTCTACAGGGGGCTAATGAAAAACTGTTTTTT | CASSLQGANEKLFF
TRBJ1-2 | once | - | TRBV7-2 | TGTGCCAGCAGCTTAGCCACAGCATGGACAGACGCCCGTGGCTACACCTTC | CASSLATAWTDARGYTF
TRBJ2-2 | - | TRBD1 | TRBV5-1 | TGCGCCAGCAGCCCTACCCCCGGGACAGGGTACGGGGAGCTGTTTTTT | CASSPTPGTGYGELFF
TRBJ2-1 | - | TRBD2 | TRBV11-3 | TGTGCCAGCAGCTTAGAACGCAGCGGGGGAGTCCGCAATGAGCAGTTCTTC | CASSLERSGGVRNEQFF
TRBJ1-5 | - | - | TRBV4-2 | TGTGCCAGCAGCCAAGATCGGACACATAGTAGCAATCAGCCCCAGCATTTT | CASSQDRTHSSNQPQHF
TRBJ2-3 | - | TRBD2 | TRBV7-3 | TGTGCCAGCAGCTTAATCCCTAGCGGGGGAGACACAGATACGCAGTATTTT | CASSLIPSGGDTDTQYF
TRBJ2-3 | - | - | TRBV28 | TGTGCCAGCAGCAACGGGGGGCGCACAGATACGCAGTATTTT | CASSNGGRTDTQYF
TRBJ1-5 | - | - | TRBV3-1/TRBV3-2 | TGTGCCAGCAGCCAAGATCAAGAGGTGCAGCCCCAGCATTTT | CASSQDQEVQPQHF
TRBJ2-4 | - | TRBD1 | TRBV25-1 | TGTGCCAGCAGTTCCCTCGGACAGGGGATGGACATTCAGTACTTC | CASSSLGQGMDIQYF
TRBJ1-6 | - | - | TRBV7-9 | TGTGCCACAACAGCGGGGGGGAACGGGGAACTCCCCCTCCACTTT | CATTAGGNGELPLHF
TRBJ1-6 | - | TRBD1 | TRBV4-3 | TGCGCCAGCAGCTTCGGGACAGTTGATTCACCCCTCCACTTT | CASSFGTVDSPLHF
TRBJ2-1 | - | TRBD1 | TRBV28 | TGTGCCAGCAGGGGACAGTCTACCCCCCTCTACAATGAGCAGTTCTTC | CASRGQSTPLYNEQFF
TRBJ1-1 | - | TRBD1 | TRBV6-5 | TGTGCCAGTACGGGACAGGCATACGCGGGCGGAGGAGCTTTCTTT | CASTGQAYAGGGAFF
TRBJ2-7 | - | - | TRBV27 | TGTGCCAGCAGTACAAGACGGGCCTCCTACGAGCAGTACTTC | CASSTRRASYEQYF
TRBJ1-6 | - | TRBD1 | TRBV2 | TGTGCCAGCAGGGTGGACAGGGGCGAAAATTCACCCCTCCACTTT | CASRVDRGENSPLHF
TRBJ1-6 | - | - | TRBV28 | TGTGCCAGCCGCAGGTTAAATTCACCCCTCCACTTT | CASRRLNSPLHF
TRBJ2-7 | once | - | TRBV18 | TGTGCCAGCTCACCGCGGGGTGTGGGGGCCCCCTACGAGCAGTACTTC | CASSPRGVGAPYEQYF
TRBJ2-7 | once | - | TRBV10-3 | TGTGCCATCAGTGAGATCCCCATTAATGGCGAGCAGTACTTC | CAISEIPINGEQYF
TRBJ2-7 | few | - | TRBV19 | TGTGCCAGTAGTACCGGAACCGGGACACCCTTTACCTCCTACGAGCAGTACTTC | CASSTGTGTPFTSYEQYF
TRBJ1-2 | - | TRBD1 | TRBV27 | TGTGCCAGCAGTTTATATCCAGGGGGCTATGGCTACACCTTC | CASSLYPGGYGYTF
TRBJ1-1 | - | - | TRBV6-1 | TGTGCCAGCAGTGAATTGGGGAGTCCTATGAACACTGAAGCTTTCTTT | CASSELGSPMNTEAFF
TRBJ1-2 | - | - | TRBV6-5 | TGTGCCAGCAGTTACTCACTGCGAGGCCAGACCTATGGCTACACCTTC | CASSYSLRGQTYGYTF
TRBJ2-1 | - | - | TRBV11-1 | TGTGCCAGCAGCTCAACAGGGTATAATGAGCAGTTCTTC | CASSSTGYNEQFF
TRBJ2-7 | - | TRBD1 | TRBV7-9 | TGTGCCAGCAGCGCCCGGGACAGGGTGGGGGAGCAGTACTTC | CASSARDRVGEQYF
TRBJ2-3 | - | TRBD2 | TRBV19 | TGTGCCAGTAGTATAGCTAGCGGGGGCACAGATACGCAGTATTTT | CASSIASGGTDTQYF
TRBJ2-1 | - | - | TRBV9 | TGTGCCAGCAGAGGAGCCTACAATGAGCAGTTCTTC | CASRGAYNEQFF
TRBJ1-1 | - | - | TRBV5-6 | TGTGCCAGCAGCCTGACAGAGGAAGCTTTCTTT | CASSLTEEAFF
TRBJ1-5 | - | - | TRBV12-3/TRBV12-4 | TGTGCCAGCAGTTTAGCGGACCCTCAGCCCCAGCATTTT | CASSLADPQPQHF
TRBJ1-1 | - | - | TRBV7-9 | TGTGCCAGCAGCTTAGACAGGGCGACCACTGAAGCTTTCTTT | CASSLDRATTEAFF
TRBJ2-7 | - | - | TRBV3-1/TRBV3-2 | TGTGCCAGCAGCCAAGATACCATCGTCTTCTACGAGCAGTACTTC | CASSQDTIVFYEQYF
TRBJ1-2 | few | - | TRBV6-5 | TGTGCCAGCAGTTACGGCGGAGATTATGGCTACACCTTC | CASSYGGDYGYTF